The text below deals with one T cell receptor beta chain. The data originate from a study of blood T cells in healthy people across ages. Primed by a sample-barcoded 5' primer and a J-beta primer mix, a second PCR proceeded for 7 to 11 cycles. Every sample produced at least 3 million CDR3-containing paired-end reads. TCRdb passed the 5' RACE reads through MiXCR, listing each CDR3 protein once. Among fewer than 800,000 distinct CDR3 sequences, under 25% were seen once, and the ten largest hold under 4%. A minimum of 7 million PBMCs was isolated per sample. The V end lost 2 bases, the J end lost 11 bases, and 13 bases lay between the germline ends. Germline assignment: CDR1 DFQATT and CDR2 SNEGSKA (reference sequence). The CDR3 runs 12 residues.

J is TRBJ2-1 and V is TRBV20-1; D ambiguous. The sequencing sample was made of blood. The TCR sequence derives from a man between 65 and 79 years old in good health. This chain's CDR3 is CSARLSDNKQFF. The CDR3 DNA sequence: TGCAGTGCTAGATTAAGTGACAACAAGCAGTTCTTC.